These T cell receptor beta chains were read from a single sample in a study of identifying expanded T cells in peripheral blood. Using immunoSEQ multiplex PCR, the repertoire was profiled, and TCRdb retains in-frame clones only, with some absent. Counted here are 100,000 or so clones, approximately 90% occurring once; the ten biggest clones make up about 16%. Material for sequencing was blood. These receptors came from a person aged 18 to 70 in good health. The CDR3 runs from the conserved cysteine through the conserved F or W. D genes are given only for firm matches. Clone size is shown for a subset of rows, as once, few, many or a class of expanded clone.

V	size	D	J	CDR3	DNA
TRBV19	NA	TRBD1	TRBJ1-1	CASSSRDRLMNTEAFF	TGTGCCAGTAGTAGCCGGGACAGGCTAATGAACACTGAAGCTTTCTTT
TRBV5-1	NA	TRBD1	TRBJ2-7	CASSSGTAIEQYF	TGCGCCAGCAGCTCGGGGACAGCCATCGAGCAGTACTTC
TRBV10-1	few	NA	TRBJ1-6	CASSESVPNSPLHF	TGCGCCAGCAGTGAATCGGTTCCTAATTCACCCCTCCACTTT
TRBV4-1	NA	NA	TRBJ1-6	CASSQDQRSPLHF	TGCGCCAGCAGCCAAGATCAGCGTTCACCCCTCCACTTT
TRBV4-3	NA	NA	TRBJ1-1	CASSQVRFMNTEAFF	TGCGCCAGCAGCCAAGTCCGGTTCATGAACACTGAAGCTTTCTTT
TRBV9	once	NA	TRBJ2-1	CASSPTGTRDNEQFF	TGTGCCAGCAGCCCAACTGGGACTCGAGACAATGAGCAGTTCTTC
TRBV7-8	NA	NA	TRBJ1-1	CASSSGGIEAFF	TGTGCCAGCAGCTCCGGGGGCATTGAAGCTTTCTTT
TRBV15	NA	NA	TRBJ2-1	CATSRDLGGISYNEQFF	TGTGCCACCAGCAGAGATCTCGGCGGGATCTCCTACAATGAGCAGTTCTTC
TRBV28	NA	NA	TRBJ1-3	CASSPAQGLGNTIYF	TGTGCCAGCAGCCCCGCCCAGGGGCTGGGAAACACCATATATTTT
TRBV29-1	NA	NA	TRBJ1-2	CSVEDYRGDGYTF	TGCAGCGTTGAAGATTATAGGGGAGATGGCTACACCTTC
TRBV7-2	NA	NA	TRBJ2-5	CASSYGAGLQETQYF	TGTGCCAGCAGCTATGGGGCGGGCCTACAAGAGACCCAGTACTTC
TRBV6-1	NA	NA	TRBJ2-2	CASKSGELFF	TGTGCCAGCAAATCCGGAGAGCTGTTTTTT
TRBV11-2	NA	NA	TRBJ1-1	CASSLMGVGTEAFF	TGTGCCAGCAGCTTAATGGGGGTGGGCACTGAAGCTTTCTTT
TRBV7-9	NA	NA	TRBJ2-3	CASSLGHLTTDTQYF	TGTGCCAGCAGCTTGGGACACCTCACCACAGATACGCAGTATTTT
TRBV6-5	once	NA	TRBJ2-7	CASSYSVQAHYEQYF	TGTGCCAGCAGTTACTCCGTGCAGGCGCACTACGAGCAGTACTTC
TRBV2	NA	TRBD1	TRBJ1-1	CASSRDRGYTEAFF	TGTGCCAGCAGTAGGGACAGGGGGTACACTGAAGCTTTCTTT
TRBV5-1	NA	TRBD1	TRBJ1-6	CASSRGQGFNSPLHF	TGCGCCAGCAGCCGGGGACAGGGCTTTAATTCACCCCTCCACTTT
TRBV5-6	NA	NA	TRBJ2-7	CASSLGPTDYEQYF	TGTGCCAGCAGCTTAGGCCCTACAGACTACGAGCAGTACTTC
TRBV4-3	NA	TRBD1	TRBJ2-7	CASSQVGTGAEQYF	TGCGCCAGCAGCCAAGTTGGGACAGGGGCGGAGCAGTACTTC
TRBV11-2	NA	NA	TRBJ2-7	CASSLNPYEQYF	TGTGCCAGCAGCTTAAACCCCTACGAGCAGTACTTC
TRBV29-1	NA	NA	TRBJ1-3	CSAAGAPSSGNTIYF	TGCAGCGCCGCGGGGGCACCCTCCTCTGGAAACACCATATATTTT
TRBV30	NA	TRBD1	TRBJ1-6	CAWMTGNYNSPLHF	TGTGCCTGGATGACAGGGAACTACAATTCACCCCTCCACTTT
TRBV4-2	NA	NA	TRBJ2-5	CASSQVGNQETQYF	TGTGCTAGCAGCCAGGTCGGCAACCAAGAGACCCAGTACTTC
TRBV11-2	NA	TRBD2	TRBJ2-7	CASSGFTTWGGRGSYEQYF	TGTGCCAGCAGCGGCTTCACGACCTGGGGGGGAAGGGGCTCCTACGAGCAGTACTTC
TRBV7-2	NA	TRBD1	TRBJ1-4	CASSLQGAREKLFF	TGTGCCAGCAGCCTCCAGGGGGCTAGAGAAAAACTGTTTTTT
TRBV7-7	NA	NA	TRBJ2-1	CASSPPSNDNEQFF	TGTGCCAGCAGCCCCCCCTCGAATGACAATGAGCAGTTCTTC
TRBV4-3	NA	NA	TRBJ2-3	CASSQEGRGLGTDTQYF	TGCGCCAGCAGCCAAGAAGGTCGGGGGCTCGGCACAGATACGCAGTATTTT
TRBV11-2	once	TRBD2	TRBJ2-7	CASSQEAGRFSYEQYF	TGTGCCAGCAGCCAAGAAGCGGGGAGGTTCTCCTACGAGCAGTACTTC
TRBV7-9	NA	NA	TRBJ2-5	CASSLAPGGETQYF	TGTGCCAGCAGCTTAGCCCCGGGCGGGGAGACCCAGTACTTC
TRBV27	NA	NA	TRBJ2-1	CASRYLSRGGPYNEQFF	TGTGCCAGCAGATACCTTAGTAGGGGGGGGCCCTACAATGAGCAGTTCTTC
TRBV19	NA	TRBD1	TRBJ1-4	CASRGQVNEKLFF	TGTGCCAGCAGGGGACAGGTGAATGAAAAACTGTTTTTT
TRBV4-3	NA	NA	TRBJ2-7	CASSQVHPSYEQYF	TGCGCCAGCAGCCAAGTCCACCCGTCCTACGAGCAGTACTTC
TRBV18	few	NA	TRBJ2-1	CASSPDTSPGVLGEQFF	TGTGCCAGCTCACCCGATACCTCCCCGGGGGTATTGGGTGAGCAGTTCTTC
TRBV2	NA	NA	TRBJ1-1	CASSPGHMNTEAFF	TGTGCCAGCAGTCCGGGACACATGAACACTGAAGCTTTCTTT
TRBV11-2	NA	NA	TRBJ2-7	CASSLGLGTYEQYF	TGTGCCAGCAGCTTGGGTTTAGGGACCTACGAGCAGTACTTC
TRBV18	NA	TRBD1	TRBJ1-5	CASSPRGQEINQPQHF	TGTGCCAGCTCACCACGAGGACAGGAGATCAATCAGCCCCAGCATTTT
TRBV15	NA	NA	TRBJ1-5	CATSRGGASGNQPQHF	TGTGCCACCAGCAGAGGGGGGGCGTCGGGCAATCAGCCCCAGCATTTT
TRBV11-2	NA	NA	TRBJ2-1	CASSLGGGSEQFF	TGTGCCAGCAGCCTAGGGGGGGGGAGTGAGCAGTTCTTC
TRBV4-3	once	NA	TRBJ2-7	CASSQEGRVTPYEQYF	TGCGCCAGCAGCCAAGAGGGCAGGGTGACTCCCTACGAGCAGTACTTC
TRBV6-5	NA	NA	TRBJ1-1	CASRGGTEAFF	TGTGCCAGCCGGGGGGGCACTGAAGCTTTCTTT
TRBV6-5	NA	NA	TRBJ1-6	CASRRVTDSPLHF	TGTGCCAGCAGGCGGGTGACGGATTCACCCCTCCACTTT
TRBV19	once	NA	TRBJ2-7	CASSIGGSEQYF	TGTGCCAGTAGTATTGGGGGAAGTGAGCAGTACTTC
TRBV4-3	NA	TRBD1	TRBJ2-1	CATPPRDRKLVAGNEQFF	TGCGCCACCCCCCCCCGGGACAGAAAACTCGTTGCGGGCAATGAGCAGTTCTTC
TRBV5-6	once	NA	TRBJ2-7	CASSLGYPHTSYEQYF	TGTGCCAGCAGCTTGGGTTACCCCCACACGTCCTACGAGCAGTACTTC
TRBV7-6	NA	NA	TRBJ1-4	CASSGGGVEKLFF	TGTGCCAGCAGCGGGGGTGGGGTTGAAAAACTGTTTTTT
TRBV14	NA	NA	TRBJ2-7	CASSREGQTRWGQQYF	TGTGCCAGCAGCCGGGAGGGACAGACTCGATGGGGGCAGCAGTACTTC
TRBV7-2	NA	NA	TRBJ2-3	CATLGNGAADTQYF	TGTGCCACCCTTGGGAACGGAGCGGCAGATACGCAGTATTTT
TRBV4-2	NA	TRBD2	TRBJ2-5	CASSQGEGKNQETQYF	TGTGCCAGCAGCCAAGGGGAGGGTAAGAACCAAGAGACCCAGTACTTC